What follows describes a single T cell receptor (beta chain). In the study's own analysis: Reference gene primer amplification yielded estimated nucleated cell counts. Profiled with immunoSEQ multiplex PCR; TCRdb holds only in-frame clones, not every one. V and J calls plus clone size are reproduced from that table; the DNA served to infer D and trimming. The data show roughly 250,000 clones, approximately 82% seen once. This specimen belongs to a study of blood T cell repertoires in COVID-19. Study summary: There were acute and convalescent COVID-19 samples, and they came from the United States, Italy and Spain. PBMCs, B-cell-depleted T cells, or T cells were the source of the cDNA or gDNA that made up the material.

CDR3 size: 14 residues. Losses at the gene ends were 2 bases for V and 7 bases for J; bases not matched to a gene: 6. The germline CDR1 and CDR2 sequences are GTSNPN and SVGIG (reference sequence). The specimen sequenced was peripheral blood. The sequence was collected from a man aged 40-55 years with active or convalescent COVID-19. This chain connects TRBV30 to TRBJ1-5, with 9 positions matching TRBD1. The CDR3 reads CAWSLGTGNQPQHF. CDR3 bases: TGTGCCTGGAGTTTAGGGACAGGGAACCAGCCCCAGCATTTT. The full variable domain, completed using reference TRBV30 and TRBJ1-5, is SQTIHQWPATLVQPVGSPLSLECTVEGTSNPNLYWYRQAAGRGLQLLFYSVGIGQISSEVPQNLSASRPQDRQFILSSKKLLLSDSGFYLCAWSLGTGNQPQHFGDGTRLSIL.